This T cell receptor (beta chain) was documented in a study of cytomegalovirus exposure and HLA in healthy donors. Study observations and caveats: The study dropped some indistinguishable V segments, TRBV6-2 and TRBV6-3 among them.

Primers for the PCR totalled 60 Vbeta and 13 Jbeta. Measured with immunoSEQ multiplex PCR; TCRdb has only the in-frame clones, and not every one. This sample's table reports about 140,000 clones. Trimming cost V 3 bases and J 4 bases; bases outside gene matches: 5. The germline V gene has CDR1 MRHNA and CDR2 SNTAGT. The CDR3 covers 15 residues. Concerning this clone itself: Its matching antigen is unknown.

The clonotype comes from a young woman in good health and CMV-seronegative. The sample taken for sequencing was PBMCs. This chain connects TRBV6-4 to TRBJ2-3; 9 nucleotides match TRBD2. CDR3: CASSESAGGSDTQYF. CDR3 nucleotide sequence: TGTGCCAGCAGTGAATCGGCGGGAGGGTCAGATACGCAGTATTTT.